The source of this T cell receptor (beta chain) is a study of blood T cell repertoires in COVID-19. The CDR3 spans 13 residues. The V gene end was trimmed by 6 bases and the J gene end by 7 bases; junction bases not matched to a gene: 9. CDR1 and CDR2 (germline): SQVTM, ANQGSEA. Only in-frame clones appear in the TCRdb table, and some are missing; sequencing was by immunoSEQ multiplex PCR. The repertoire holds some 100,000 clones, with roughly 85% as singletons. The V and J genes are TRBV29-1 and TRBJ1-5; TRBD1 agrees at 7 bases. The TCR sequence derives from a human donor in a cohort sampled during active COVID-19. The material sequenced was peripheral blood. The CDR3 protein is CSVQGQEGQPQHF. The CDR3 DNA reads as TGCAGCGTCCAAGGACAGGAGGGGCAGCCCCAGCATTTT.